Listed here are 28 T cell receptor beta chains from one sample, sequenced in a study of CDR3 diversity in severe acne. TCRdb redid the calling of the PCR reads with MiXCR, one entry per CDR3 protein. Of more than 85,000 distinct CDR3 sequences in the sample, around 50% were seen once. Sequences were obtained from blood. Source of these receptors: a male donor with severe acne vulgaris.

This clonotype was counted ten times or more. The V and J genes are TRBV2 and TRBJ2-7; D gene unclear. This CDR3 has 14 amino acids. The V and J ends lost 4 bases and 2 bases respectively, with 12 bases between them. Germline V gene data show CDR1 as SNHLY and CDR2 as FYNNEI. The DNA of the CDR3 is TGTGCCAGCAGTGTTTTCGGCGGTACCTACGAGCAGTACTTC. The encoded protein is CASSVFGGTYEQYF.

This sequence joins TRBV24-1 and TRBJ2-1; TRBD2 aligns across 12 bases. Germline loops: CDR1 KGHDR, CDR2 SFDVKD. The CDR3 spans 15 residues. Trimming removed 8 bases from V and 8 bases from J; junction bases left unmatched: 9. The CDR3 loop is CATMPLAGGSHEQFF. CDR3 in DNA: TGTGCCACCATGCCGCTAGCGGGAGGGAGCCATGAGCAGTTCTTC.

J is TRBJ1-4 and V is TRBV29-1, with D unresolved. The germline gives CDR1 SQVTM, CDR2 ANQGSEA. V was trimmed by 4 bases and J by 6 bases, leaving 12 bases between them. The CDR3 loop spans 13 amino acids. The CDR3 DNA is TGCAGCGTTGTGGTCGGGTCCTATGAAAAACTGTTTTTT. Translated, it gives CSVVVGSYEKLFF.

This chain connects TRBV25-1 to TRBJ1-6; a weak D match, TRBD1 (6 bases). The CDR3 length is 18 residues. Looked up from germline, CDR1 is MGHDK and CDR2 is SYGVNS. V was trimmed by 2 bases and J by 10 bases, leaving 24 bases between them. Here the CDR3 reads CASSERGTGRGTGSPLHF. As DNA, the CDR3 is TGTGCCAGCAGTGAACGGGGAACGGGCAGGGGTACGGGATCACCCCTCCACTTT.

The sample holds a few counts of this clonotype. The chain has TRBV4-1 and TRBJ1-1, with 8 nucleotides matching TRBD1. The junction had 4 bases not matched to a gene; V was cut back by 4 bases and J by 3 bases. The CDR3 has 14 amino acids. Germline V gene data show CDR1 as MGHRA and CDR2 as YSYEKL. In nucleotides, the CDR3 is TGCGCCAGCAGCCCGACAGGGGCTTACACTGAAGCTTTCTTT. Translating gives CASSPTGAYTEAFF.

The CDR3 loop is CASSYDGGAGSDTQYF. DNA for the CDR3: TGTGCCAGCAGTTACGACGGGGGCGCGGGGTCAGATACGCAGTATTTT. This chain links TRBV6-5 with TRBJ2-3; D is tentatively TRBD1 or TRBD2 (6 bases each). Germline V gives CDR1 MNHEY, CDR2 SVGAGI. CDR3 size: 16 residues. V was cut by 2 bases and J by 4 bases, with 16 bases left in between.

At least ten counts were recorded for this clonotype. The V gene is TRBV20-1, the J gene TRBJ2-5, with D possibly called TRBD1 or TRBD2 (6 bases each). CDR3 length equals 13 residues. In germline, CDR1 is DFQATT, CDR2 SNEGSKA (reference sequence). Trimming pared 3 bases from V and 6 bases from J, leaving 14 bases between. CDR3: CSARFRGGKTQYF. The CDR3 DNA reads as TGCAGTGCTAGGTTCAGGGGCGGGAAGACCCAGTACTTC.

This sequence joins TRBV25-1 and TRBJ2-7; a possible D gene is TRBD1 (6 bases). Trimming cost V 1 base and J 3 bases, with 13 bases left between them. The CDR3 contains 15 residues. The V gene's germline CDR1 is MGHDK and CDR2 SYGVNS. The CDR3 sequence is CASSESRDTLYEQYF. In DNA, the CDR3 is TGTGCCAGCAGTGAATCCCGGGACACCCTCTACGAGCAGTACTTC.

The chain employs TRBV12-3 or TRBV12-4 and TRBJ1-5; tentatively, D is TRBD1 (6 bases). This CDR3 is built from 15 residues. V gave up 6 bases and J gave up 0 bases, with 12 bases separating them. Written as DNA, the CDR3 is TGTGCCAGCAGAGCGCGGACAGCTAGCAATCAGCCCCAGCATTTT. This sequence encodes CASRARTASNQPQHF.

In this sample, this clonotype turned up a few times. The chain carries TRBV5-4 and TRBJ1-6; D not certain. Trimming cost V 2 bases and J 10 bases, with 13 bases left between them. CDR3 length: 14 amino acids. Germline-derived CDR1 and CDR2 are SGHNT and YYREEE (reference sequence). This CDR3 is CASSLVGGDSPLHF. The DNA for the CDR3 is TGTGCCAGCAGCTTAGTCGGCGGTGACTCACCCCTCCACTTT.

A single count supports this clonotype. At one of its ends the junction is not consistent with the germline gene, which may arise from a read error. The rearrangement links TRBV2 to TRBJ2-5, with 15 bases that match TRBD2. This CDR3 region has 19 residues. CDR1 SNHLY and CDR2 FYNNEI come from the germline V gene. The CDR3 spells CACSDPGTSGRPFQETQYF. DNA of the CDR3: TGTGCCTGCAGTGACCCCGGGACTAGCGGGAGGCCCTTTCAAGAGACCCAGTACTTC.

The chain links TRBV10-3 to TRBJ2-7, with D perhaps TRBD1 (5 bases). This CDR3 region has 11 residues. V lost 6 bases to trimming and J lost 4 bases, with 7 bases between them. Germline loops: CDR1 ENHRY, CDR2 SYGVKD. The CDR3 reads CAISRDYEQYF. The CDR3 DNA reads as TGTGCCATCAGCAGGGATTACGAGCAGTACTTC.

The rearrangement uses TRBV27 and TRBJ2-3; 8 bases are shared with TRBD1. Germline V gene data show CDR1 as MNHEY and CDR2 as SMNVEV (reference sequence). Losses at the gene ends were 4 bases for V and 2 bases for J; bases not matched to a gene: 2. This CDR3 contains 14 residues. CDR3 sequence reads: CASSWTGLTDTQYF. The CDR3 bases are TGTGCCAGCAGTTGGACAGGGCTCACAGATACGCAGTATTTT.

This clonotype was observed a few times. The chain recombines TRBV6-5 with TRBJ1-1; 7 nucleotides match TRBD1. Trimming at V came to 5 bases and at J to 0 bases, leaving 6 bases not matched to a gene. The length of the CDR3 is 15 residues. Germline V gives CDR1 MNHEY, CDR2 SVGAGI. The CDR3 reads CASSPTGELNTEAFF. As DNA, the CDR3 is TGTGCCAGCAGTCCTACAGGGGAATTGAACACTGAAGCTTTCTTT.

CDR3 nucleotide sequence: TGTGCCAGCAGCCCAACCGGTTACTCCTACGAGCAGTACTTC. Its protein is CASSPTGYSYEQYF. The chain employs TRBV7-2 and TRBJ2-7; D is unresolved. V lost 5 bases and J lost 0, with 11 bases in between. Germline CDR1 reads SGHTA; CDR2 reads FQGNSA. The CDR3 has 14 residues.

Concerning this clonotype itself: Since a much larger clone is just one base distant, this may be a read error. This chain links TRBV4-1 with TRBJ2-3; no clear D. This CDR3 has 14 residues. The V gene's germline CDR1 is MGHRA and CDR2 YSYEKL. The CDR3 loop reads CASSLAAPTDTQYF. CDR3 coding DNA: TGTGCCAGCAGCTTAGCAGCACCGACAGATACGCAGTATTTT.

Turning to this clonotype: Given a much more abundant clone one base away, this may be a read error. The chain employs TRBV10-3 and TRBJ1-1; 7 nucleotides align to TRBD1. The length of the CDR3 is 15 residues. The V gene's germline CDR1 is ENHRY and CDR2 SYGVKD. CDR3 nucleotide sequence: TGTGCCATCGGTGACAGGCAGGGGGTGAACACTGAAGCTTTCTTT. As protein: CAIGDRQGVNTEAFF.

A word on this clonotype: A read error is likely, as this CDR3 ends without the conserved phenylalanine or tryptophan. The rearrangement links TRBV25-1 to TRBJ2-7; TRBD2 matches at 7 bases. The ends lost 6 bases at V and 4 bases at J; junction bases unmatched: 15. CDR1 and CDR2 (germline): MGHDK, SYGVNS. The CDR3 spans 16 residues. CDR3 amino acids: CASSSPVVAGSYEQYL. Written as DNA, the CDR3 is TGTGCCAGCAGCTCCCCCGTGGTAGCGGGTAGTTACGAGCAGTACCTC.

At least ten counts were recorded for this clonotype. The chain uses TRBV5-6 and TRBJ2-1; TRBD2 is a possible D gene (5 bases). V lost 2 bases and J 0 bases, leaving 12 bases between the germline ends. The germline V gene has CDR1 SGHDT and CDR2 YYEEEE. CDR3 length: 16 amino acids. The CDR3 protein is CASSFLSGHSYNEQFF. CDR3 bases: TGTGCCAGCAGCTTTCTGAGCGGTCACTCCTACAATGAGCAGTTCTTC.

For this clonotype: A read error may be the cause here, since a much bigger clone is one base away. The rearrangement uses TRBV7-9 and TRBJ2-5; weak D call: TRBD1 (6 bases). Germline CDR1 is SEHNR and CDR2 is FQNEAQ (reference sequence). The CDR3 runs 16 residues. CDR3 bases: TGCGCCAGCAGCTTGGGGGCTGGCGGTATCCAAGAGACCCAGTACTTC. Translating it yields CASSLGAGGIQETQYF.

This chain joins TRBV10-3 and TRBJ1-6; the D gene is possibly TRBD1 (5 bases). Germline V gives CDR1 ENHRY, CDR2 SYGVKD. Deletions cut 2 bases from V and 0 bases from J, with 11 bases between. This CDR3 has 17 residues. The CDR3 nucleotides read TGTGCCATCAGTGAGATCCGGGGGAGCTCCTATAATTCACCCCTCCACTTT. Translating it yields CAISEIRGSSYNSPLHF.

The DNA for the CDR3 is TGCGCCAGCAGCCAAGGGCAGGGAAGCAATCAGCCCCAGCATTTT. Translation gives CASSQGQGSNQPQHF. The J gene is TRBJ1-5, the V gene TRBV4-1, with D perhaps TRBD1 (5 bases). CDR3 length: 15 amino acids. The V gene's germline CDR1 is MGHRA and CDR2 YSYEKL. V shed 1 base and J shed 1 base, with 8 bases lying between them.

The chain links TRBV29-1 to TRBJ1-1; D may be TRBD1 (5 bases). This CDR3 has 15 residues. Per germline, CDR1 SQVTM and CDR2 ANQGSEA. V gave up 4 bases and J gave up 3 bases, with 18 bases separating them. CDR3 in DNA: TGCAGCGTTGCGGACAAGGCCCGGGATGACACTGAAGCTTTCTTT. Translating it yields CSVADKARDDTEAFF.

The V and J genes are TRBV2 and TRBJ1-2, with D perhaps TRBD1 (5 bases). Per germline, CDR1 SNHLY and CDR2 FYNNEI. V was clipped by 7 bases and J by 4 bases, with 10 bases between them. CDR3 length: 12 amino acids. The CDR3 DNA follows: TGTGCCAGCAAAACAGGACCCTATGGCTACACCTTC. Its translation: CASKTGPYGYTF.

DNA for the CDR3: TGTGCCAGCAGTTTAAGGTTGAGGACAGGGTATAACGAGCAGTACTTC. Amino acids: CASSLRLRTGYNEQYF. This chain uses TRBV2 with TRBJ2-7; 8 bases are a match to TRBD1. The germline CDR1 and CDR2 sequences are SNHLY and FYNNEI. Losses at the gene ends were 5 bases for V and 5 bases for J; bases not matched to a gene: 14. This CDR3 is 16 amino acids long.

This clonotype ranks as medium-sized. The chain employs TRBV20-1 and TRBJ2-1; 12 bases are a match to TRBD1. CDR1 is DFQATT and CDR2 is SNEGSKA in the germline V gene (reference sequence). CDR3 length: 18 amino acids. The ends lost 3 bases at V and 1 base at J; junction bases unmatched: 10. The CDR3 spells CSARDGGQGAWSYNEQFF. The CDR3 nucleotides are TGCAGTGCTAGGGATGGGGGACAGGGGGCTTGGTCCTACAATGAGCAGTTCTTC.

The chain combines TRBV7-9 with TRBJ2-7; no definite D call. V was cut by 1 base and J by 1 base, with 8 bases left in between. The V gene's germline CDR1 is SEHNR and CDR2 FQNEAQ (reference sequence). The CDR3 length is 14 residues. The CDR3: CASSLDHRSYEQYF. The DNA for the CDR3 is TGTGCCAGCAGCTTAGATCACAGATCCTACGAGCAGTACTTC. Complete variable domain (other parts from reference TRBV7-9 and TRBJ2-7): DTGVSQNPRHKITKRGQNVTFRCDPISEHNRLYWYRQTLGQGPEFLTYFQNEAQLEKSRLLSDRFSAERPKGSFSTLEIQRTEQGDSAMYLCASSLDHRSYEQYFGPGTRLTVT.

V is TRBV5-4 and J is TRBJ2-5; D not resolved. Germline CDR1 is SGHNT and CDR2 is YYREEE (reference sequence). V lost 0 bases to trimming and J lost 4 bases, with 7 bases between them. This CDR3 comprises 13 residues. Here the CDR3 reads CASSLGDTETQYF. As DNA, the CDR3 is TGTGCCAGCAGCTTGGGGGATACAGAGACCCAGTACTTC.